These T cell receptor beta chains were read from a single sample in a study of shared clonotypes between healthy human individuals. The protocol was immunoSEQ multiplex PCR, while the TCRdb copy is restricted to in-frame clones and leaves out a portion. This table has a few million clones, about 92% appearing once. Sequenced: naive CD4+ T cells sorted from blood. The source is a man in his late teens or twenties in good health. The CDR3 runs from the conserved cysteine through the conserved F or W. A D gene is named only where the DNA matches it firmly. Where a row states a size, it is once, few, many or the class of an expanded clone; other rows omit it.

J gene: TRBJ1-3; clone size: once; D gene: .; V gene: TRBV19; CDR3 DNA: TGTGCCAGTTCTTCCCAGGGAAACACCATATATTTT; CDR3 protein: CASSSQGNTIYF
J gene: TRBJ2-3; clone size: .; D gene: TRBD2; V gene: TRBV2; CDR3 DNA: TGTGCCAGCAGTCCCCGAGCGGGGGGGCCCCCAGATACGCAGTATTTT; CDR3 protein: CASSPRAGGPPDTQYF
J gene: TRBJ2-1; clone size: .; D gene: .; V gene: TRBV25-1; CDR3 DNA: TGTGCCAGCAGCCCGACGACTGTCTCCTACAATGAGCAGTTCTTC; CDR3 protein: CASSPTTVSYNEQFF
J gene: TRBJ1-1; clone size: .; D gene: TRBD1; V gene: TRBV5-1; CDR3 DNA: TGCGCCAGCAGCTTGGTCTCCGGACAGGGAAGAGATGCTTTCTTT; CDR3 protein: CASSLVSGQGRDAFF
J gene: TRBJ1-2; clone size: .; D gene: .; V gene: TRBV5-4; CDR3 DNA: TGTGCCAGCAGCCTTCAACAGGGAATTGGCTACACCTTC; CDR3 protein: CASSLQQGIGYTF
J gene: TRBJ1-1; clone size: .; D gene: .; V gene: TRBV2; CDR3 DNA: TGTGCCAGCCGGGGCAATTCATATATGAACACTGAAGCTTTCTTT; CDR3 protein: CASRGNSYMNTEAFF
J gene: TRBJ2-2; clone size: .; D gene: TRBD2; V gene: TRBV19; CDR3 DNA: TGTGCCAGCGAACCATTGGCAAAACTGGGGAGGGTCGGGGAGCTGTTTTTT; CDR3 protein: CASEPLAKLGRVGELFF
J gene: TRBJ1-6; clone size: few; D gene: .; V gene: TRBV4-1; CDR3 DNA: TGCGCCAGCAGCCCGTCGGGGGGGTATAGTAATTCACCCCTCCACTTT; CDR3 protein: CASSPSGGYSNSPLHF
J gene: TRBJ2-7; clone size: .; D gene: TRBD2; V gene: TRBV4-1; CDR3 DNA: TGCGCCAGCCCGAGCGGGGGGGCCTGTGAGCAGTACTTC; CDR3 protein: CASPSGGACEQYF
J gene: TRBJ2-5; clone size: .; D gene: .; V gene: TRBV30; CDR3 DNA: TGTGCCTGGAGCCCCCCCGGAGAGACCCAGTACTTC; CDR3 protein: CAWSPPGETQYF
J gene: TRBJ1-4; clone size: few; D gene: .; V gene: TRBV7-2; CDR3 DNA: TGTGCCAGCAGCTTAGGTTCGGGGGAAAAACTGTTTTTT; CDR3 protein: CASSLGSGEKLFF
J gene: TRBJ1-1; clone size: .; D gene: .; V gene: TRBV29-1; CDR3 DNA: TGCAGCGTTGAATTGGGGCGGAACACTGAAGCTTTCTTT; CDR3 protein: CSVELGRNTEAFF
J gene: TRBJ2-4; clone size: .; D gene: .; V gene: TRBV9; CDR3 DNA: TGTGCCAGCTCCGCCGACCCCCGGGGGGCCAAAAACATTCAGTACTTC; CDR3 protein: CASSADPRGAKNIQYF
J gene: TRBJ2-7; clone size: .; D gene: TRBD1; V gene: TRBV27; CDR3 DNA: TGTGCCAGCAGTCGTACTGGGACAGCGTACGAGCAGTACTTC; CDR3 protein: CASSRTGTAYEQYF
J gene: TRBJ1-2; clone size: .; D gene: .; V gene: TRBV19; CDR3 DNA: TGTGCCAGTAGTATAAGGGGCTCAGATAACTATGGCTACACCTTC; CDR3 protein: CASSIRGSDNYGYTF
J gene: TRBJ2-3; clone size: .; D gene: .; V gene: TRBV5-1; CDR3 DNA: TGCGCCAGCAGAGTCCGTACTAGCACCGCAGATACGCAGTATTTT; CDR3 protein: CASRVRTSTADTQYF
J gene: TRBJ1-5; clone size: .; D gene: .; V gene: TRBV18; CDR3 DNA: TGTGCCAGCTCACCCTCGACATCGAATAGCAATCAGCCCCAGCATTTT; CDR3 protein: CASSPSTSNSNQPQHF
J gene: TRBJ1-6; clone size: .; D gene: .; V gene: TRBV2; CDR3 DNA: TGTGCCAGCAGTGAACAGGGAGTCGGCCTCTCCTATAATTCACCCCTCCACTTT; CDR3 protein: CASSEQGVGLSYNSPLHF
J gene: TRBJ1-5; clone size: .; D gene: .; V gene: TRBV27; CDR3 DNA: TGTGCCAGCAGTTTTTACAGCTACAATCAGCCCCAGCATTTT; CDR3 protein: CASSFYSYNQPQHF
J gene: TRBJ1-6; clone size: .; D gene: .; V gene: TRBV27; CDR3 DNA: TGTGCCAGCAGTTTAGGGGCAGGGCCCGGGAGCTCCTATAATTCACCCCTCCACTTT; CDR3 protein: CASSLGAGPGSSYNSPLHF
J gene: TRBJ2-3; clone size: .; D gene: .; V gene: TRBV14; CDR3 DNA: TGTGCCAGCAGCACCAGAGGCGGAAGCACAGATACGCAGTATTTT; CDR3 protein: CASSTRGGSTDTQYF
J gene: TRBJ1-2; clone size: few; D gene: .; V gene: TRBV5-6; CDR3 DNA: TGTGCCAGCAGCTTGAGAGGCTATGGCTACACCTTC; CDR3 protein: CASSLRGYGYTF
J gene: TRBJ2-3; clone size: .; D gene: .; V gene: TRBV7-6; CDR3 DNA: TGTGCCAGCAGCTTGGGCCCGGGCACAGATACGCAGTATTTT; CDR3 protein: CASSLGPGTDTQYF
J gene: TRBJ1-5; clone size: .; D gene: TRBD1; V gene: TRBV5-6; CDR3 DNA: TGTGCCAGCAGCTCGACCATGGGACAGGGGGCTTGGCAGCCCCAGCATTTT; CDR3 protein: CASSSTMGQGAWQPQHF
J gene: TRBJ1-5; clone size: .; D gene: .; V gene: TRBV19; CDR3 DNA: TGTGCCAGTCGAATCACCGGGACGGCCGTCCTTAGCAATCAGCCCCAGCATTTT; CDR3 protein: CASRITGTAVLSNQPQHF
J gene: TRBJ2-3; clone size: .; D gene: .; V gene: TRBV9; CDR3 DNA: TGTGCCAGCAGCGTAGACCCCCGAGGAGATACGCAGTATTTT; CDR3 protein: CASSVDPRGDTQYF
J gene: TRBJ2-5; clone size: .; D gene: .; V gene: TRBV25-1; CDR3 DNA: TGTGCCAGCAGTGAATTCGGTAGCGGCGGCGAGACCCAGTACTTC; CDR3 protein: CASSEFGSGGETQYF
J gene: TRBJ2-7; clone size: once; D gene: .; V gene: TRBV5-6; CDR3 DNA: TGTGCCAGCAGCTTGGGCCTGGGGGGCCGCTCCTACGAGCAGTACTTC; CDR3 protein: CASSLGLGGRSYEQYF
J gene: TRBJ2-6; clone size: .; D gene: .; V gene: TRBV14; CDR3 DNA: TGTGCCAGCAGCCAGGGGACTTTTTCCAGCCACTCTGGGGCCAACGTCCTGACTTTC; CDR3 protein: CASSQGTFSSHSGANVLTF
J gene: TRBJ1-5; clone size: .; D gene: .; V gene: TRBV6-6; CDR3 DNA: TGTGCCAGCAGTTACCCGACAGAAAAGATCAATCAGCCCCAGCATTTT; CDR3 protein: CASSYPTEKINQPQHF
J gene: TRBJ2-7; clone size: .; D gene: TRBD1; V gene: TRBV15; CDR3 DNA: TGTGCCACCAGCAGAGGTCGAGACAGGGCCGAGGAGTACTTC; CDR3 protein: CATSRGRDRAEEYF
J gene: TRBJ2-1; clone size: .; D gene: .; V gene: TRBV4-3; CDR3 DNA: TGCGCCAGCAGCCAAGCGGCGGTTTACAATGAGCAGTTCTTC; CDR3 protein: CASSQAAVYNEQFF
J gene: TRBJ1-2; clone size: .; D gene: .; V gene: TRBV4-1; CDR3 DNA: TGCGCCAGCAGCCGAAACAGGGACACCTATGGCTACACCTTC; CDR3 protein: CASSRNRDTYGYTF
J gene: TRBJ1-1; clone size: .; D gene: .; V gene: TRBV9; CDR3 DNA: TGTGCCAGCAGCGCCACCCCCAGAACAGGGCCTAACACTGAAGCTTTCTTT; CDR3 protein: CASSATPRTGPNTEAFF
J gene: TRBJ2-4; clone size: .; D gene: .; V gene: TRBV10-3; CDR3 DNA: TGTGCCATCAGTGGAGGTGGGGAAGCCAAAAACATTCAGTACTTC; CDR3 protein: CAISGGGEAKNIQYF
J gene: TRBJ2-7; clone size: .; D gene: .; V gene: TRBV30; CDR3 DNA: TGTGCCTGGAGTGTAGGTCACAGGGTGGGAGAGCAGTACTTC; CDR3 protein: CAWSVGHRVGEQYF
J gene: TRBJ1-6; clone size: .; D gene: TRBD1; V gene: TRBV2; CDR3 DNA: TGTGCCAGCAGACCCTACAGGGGGCTCGATTCACCCCTCCACTTT; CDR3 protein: CASRPYRGLDSPLHF
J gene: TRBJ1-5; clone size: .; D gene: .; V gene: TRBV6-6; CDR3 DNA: TGTGCCAGCAGTCAGGGAATGCAGCCCCAGCATTTT; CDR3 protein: CASSQGMQPQHF
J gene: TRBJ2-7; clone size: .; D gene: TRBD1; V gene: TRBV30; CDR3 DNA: TGTGCCTGTACGCTGGGACAGCCAAAGTACTTC; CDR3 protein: CACTLGQPKYF
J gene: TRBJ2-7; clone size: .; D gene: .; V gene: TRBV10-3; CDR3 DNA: TGTGCCATCAGTGATTCGAATGCGGGGAACTACGAGCAGTACTTC; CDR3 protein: CAISDSNAGNYEQYF
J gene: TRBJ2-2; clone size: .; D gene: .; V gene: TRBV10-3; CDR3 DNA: TGTGCCATCAGTGAGGGCGGAGGGCGGACCGGGGAGCTGTTTTTT; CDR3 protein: CAISEGGGRTGELFF
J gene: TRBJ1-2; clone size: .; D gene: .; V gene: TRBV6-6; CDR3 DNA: TGTGCCAGCAGTTACTCGAAGAGTAACTATGGCTACACCTTC; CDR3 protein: CASSYSKSNYGYTF
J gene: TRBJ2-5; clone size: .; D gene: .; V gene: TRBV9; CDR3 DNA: TGTGCCAGTTCAAGGGCTCCCGGGGAGACCCAGTACTTC; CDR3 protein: CASSRAPGETQYF
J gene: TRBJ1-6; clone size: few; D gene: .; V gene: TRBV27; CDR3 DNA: TGTGCCAGCAGTTTATCAGTTCCCCTTAATTCACCCCTCCACTTT; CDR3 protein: CASSLSVPLNSPLHF
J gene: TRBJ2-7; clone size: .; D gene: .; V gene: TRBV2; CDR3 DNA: TGTGCCAGCAGATCCGGGGGACCGGGCTCCTACGAGCAGTACTTC; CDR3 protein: CASRSGGPGSYEQYF
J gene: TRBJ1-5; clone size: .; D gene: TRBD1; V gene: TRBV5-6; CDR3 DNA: TGTGCCAGCAGCCCTACCGGACAGGCCGTCAATCAGCCCCAGCATTTT; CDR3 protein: CASSPTGQAVNQPQHF
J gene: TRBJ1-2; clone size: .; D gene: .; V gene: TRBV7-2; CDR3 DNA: TGTGCCAGCAGCGTAGGGACATCAACTAACTATGGCTACACCTTC; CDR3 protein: CASSVGTSTNYGYTF
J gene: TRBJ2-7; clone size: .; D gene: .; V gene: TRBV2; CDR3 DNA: TGTGCCAGCAGGGACAACACCTACGAGCAGTACTTC; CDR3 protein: CASRDNTYEQYF
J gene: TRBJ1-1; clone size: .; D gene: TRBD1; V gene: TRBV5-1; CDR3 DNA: TGCGCCAGCAGCTGGGGACAGGTTCGGGACACTGAAGCTTTCTTT; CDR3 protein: CASSWGQVRDTEAFF
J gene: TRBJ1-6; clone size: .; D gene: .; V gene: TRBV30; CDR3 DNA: TGTGCCTGGAGTGTGATTGGGGCAGCCGCTAATTCACCCCTCCACTTT; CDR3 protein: CAWSVIGAAANSPLHF
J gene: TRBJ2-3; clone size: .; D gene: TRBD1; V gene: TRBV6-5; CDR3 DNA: TGTGCCAGCAGTTACCCCGGACAGGGTACGCAGTATTTT; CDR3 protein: CASSYPGQGTQYF
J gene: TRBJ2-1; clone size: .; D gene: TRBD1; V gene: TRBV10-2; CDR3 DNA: TGCGCCAGCAGTACGACAGGGTTGAATGAGCAGTTCTTC; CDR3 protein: CASSTTGLNEQFF
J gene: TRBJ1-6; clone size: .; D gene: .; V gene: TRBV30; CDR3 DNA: TGTGCCTGGAAACATTCCCCTATCTATAATTCACCCCTCCACTTT; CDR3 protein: CAWKHSPIYNSPLHF
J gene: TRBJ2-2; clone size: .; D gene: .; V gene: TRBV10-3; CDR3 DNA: TGTGCCATCAGGACAGGTCCCTTCCCCGGGGAGCTGTTTTTT; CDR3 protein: CAIRTGPFPGELFF
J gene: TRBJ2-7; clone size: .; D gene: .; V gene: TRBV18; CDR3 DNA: TGTGCCAGCTCACCACCTGCGGAATACGAGCAGTACTTC; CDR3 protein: CASSPPAEYEQYF
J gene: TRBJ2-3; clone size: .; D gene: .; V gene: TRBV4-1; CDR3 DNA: TGCGCCAGCAGCCAAGAAGGGACGCTGGGTGGAGATACGCAGTATTTT; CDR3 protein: CASSQEGTLGGDTQYF
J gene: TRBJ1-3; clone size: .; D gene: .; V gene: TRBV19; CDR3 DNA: TGTGCCAGTCATTACAGGGACTCTGGAAACACCATATATTTT; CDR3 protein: CASHYRDSGNTIYF
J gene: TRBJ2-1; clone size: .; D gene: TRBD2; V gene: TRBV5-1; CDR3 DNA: TGCGCCAGCAGCCCCCTGGCGGGAGGGGACAATGAGCAGTTCTTC; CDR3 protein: CASSPLAGGDNEQFF
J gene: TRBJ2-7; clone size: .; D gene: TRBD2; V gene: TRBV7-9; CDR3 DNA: TGTGCCAGCAGTTCTAGCGGTTCCTACGAGCAGTACTTC; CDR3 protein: CASSSSGSYEQYF
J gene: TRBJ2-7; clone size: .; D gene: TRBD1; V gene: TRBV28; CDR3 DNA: TGTGCCAGCAGGCCGAGCCCCGGGACAGGGCACTTGGACGAGCAGTACTTC; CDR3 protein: CASRPSPGTGHLDEQYF